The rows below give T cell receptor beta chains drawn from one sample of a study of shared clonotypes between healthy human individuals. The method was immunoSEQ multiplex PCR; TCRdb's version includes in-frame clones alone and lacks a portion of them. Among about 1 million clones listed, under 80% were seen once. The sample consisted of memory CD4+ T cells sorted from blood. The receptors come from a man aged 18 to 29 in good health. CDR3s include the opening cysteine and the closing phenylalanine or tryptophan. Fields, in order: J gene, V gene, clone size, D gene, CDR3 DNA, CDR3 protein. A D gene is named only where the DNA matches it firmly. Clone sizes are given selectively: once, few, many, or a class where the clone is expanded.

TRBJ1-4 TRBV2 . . TGTGCCAGCAGTGATGGGCAGAGGGATGAAAAACTGTTTTTT CASSDGQRDEKLFF
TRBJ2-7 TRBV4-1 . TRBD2 TGCGCCAGCAGCCACCCCAAGGGACTAGCGTTTACCTACGAGCAGTACTTC CASSHPKGLAFTYEQYF
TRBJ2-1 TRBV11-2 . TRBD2 TGTGCCAGCCGAATAGCGGGAGGGCCCACTGAGCAGTTCTTC CASRIAGGPTEQFF
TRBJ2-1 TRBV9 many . TGTGCCAGCAGCGTAGGAGAACGTAATCCCTACAATGAGCAGTTCTTC CASSVGERNPYNEQFF
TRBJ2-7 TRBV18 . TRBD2 TGTGCCAGCTCACCACAATCGATGGAGCGGGGGGAGCAGTACTTC CASSPQSMERGEQYF
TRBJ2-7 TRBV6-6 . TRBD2 TGTGCCAGCAGCCCGTCAGGGACTAGCGGTTCCTACGAGCAGTACTTC CASSPSGTSGSYEQYF
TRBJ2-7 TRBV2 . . TGTGCCAGCAGTGATCGGGGTGGGGGCGAGCAGTACTTC CASSDRGGGEQYF
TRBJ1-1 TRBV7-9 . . TGTGCCAGCAGCTTAGACGGGGGGGAAGCTTTCTTT CASSLDGGEAFF
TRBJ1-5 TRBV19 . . TGTGCCAGTAGTATCAACAGGAATAGCAATCAGCCCCAGCATTTT CASSINRNSNQPQHF
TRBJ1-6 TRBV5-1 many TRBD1 TGCGCCAGCAGCTTGGAGGGACAGGGAGGAACGTCACCCCTCCACTTT CASSLEGQGGTSPLHF
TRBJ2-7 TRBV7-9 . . TGTGCCAGCAGAGGGGTTGGAGAGGGTGGCGACGAGCAGTACTTC CASRGVGEGGDEQYF
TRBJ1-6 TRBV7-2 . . TGTGCCAGCAGTATGGGTTTGGGGACTAAAAGGAATAATTCACCCCTCCACTTT CASSMGLGTKRNNSPLHF
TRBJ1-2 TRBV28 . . TGTGCCAGCAGTTTGAGCGGTTATGGCTACACCTTC CASSLSGYGYTF
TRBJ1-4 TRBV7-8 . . TGTGCCAGCAGCCCTGCAGGGTATACTAATGAAAAACTGTTTTTT CASSPAGYTNEKLFF
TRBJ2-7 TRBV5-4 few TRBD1 TGTGCCAGCAGCCGGGACAGGGGCCTCTACGAGCAGTACTTC CASSRDRGLYEQYF
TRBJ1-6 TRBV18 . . TGTGCCAGCTCACCCCAACACCCGGGGAGCACCTATAATTCACCCCTCCACTTT CASSPQHPGSTYNSPLHF
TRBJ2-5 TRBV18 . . TGTGCCAGCTCACCCGGGAGTGAAGAGACCCAGTACTTC CASSPGSEETQYF
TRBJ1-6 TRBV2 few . TGTGCCAGCAGTGCTGGAGGGGAAGGGTCACCCCTCCACTTT CASSAGGEGSPLHF
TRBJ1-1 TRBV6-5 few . TGTGCCAGCAGTTTACTATGGCACACTGAAGCTTTCTTT CASSLLWHTEAFF
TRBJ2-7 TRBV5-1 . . TGCGCCAGCAGCCAAGGTGGGGCGGGTCGAAACGAGCAGTACTTC CASSQGGAGRNEQYF
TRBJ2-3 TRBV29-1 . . TGCAGCGTAGGGACCACTCCGAGCCCAGATACGCAGTATTTT CSVGTTPSPDTQYF
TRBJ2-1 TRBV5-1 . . TGCGCCAGCAGCTTGGCCCCCCATGAGCAGTTCTTC CASSLAPHEQFF
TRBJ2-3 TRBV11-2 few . TGTGCCAGCAGCCCCATAGGATACACAGATACGCAGTATTTT CASSPIGYTDTQYF
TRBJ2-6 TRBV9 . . TGTGCCAGCAGCGTAGTTCCTTTAGGCGCTGGGGCCAACGTCCTGACTTTC CASSVVPLGAGANVLTF
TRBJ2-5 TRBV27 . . TGTGCCAGCAGTCCCTACGGACAAGAGACCCAGTACTTC CASSPYGQETQYF
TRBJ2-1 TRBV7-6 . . TGTGCCAGCAGCTTAGCGTTTTCATCATCCGGGGGCGGGAATGAGCAGTTCTTC CASSLAFSSSGGGNEQFF
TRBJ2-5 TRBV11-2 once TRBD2 TGTGCCAGCAGCGTTAGCGGGGGGGCAGAGACCCAGTACTTC CASSVSGGAETQYF
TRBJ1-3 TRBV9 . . TGTGCCAGCAGCATCCGGGAGCAAGCCACTTCTGGAAACACCATATATTTT CASSIREQATSGNTIYF
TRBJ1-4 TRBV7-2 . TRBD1 TGTGCCAGCAGCTCTCAGGGGGCATCGTATGAAAAACTGTTTTTT CASSSQGASYEKLFF
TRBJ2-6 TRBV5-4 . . TGTGCCAGCCTAGAGGGGGGGCCAAGCCGCTCTGGGGCCAACGTCCTGACTTTC CASLEGGPSRSGANVLTF
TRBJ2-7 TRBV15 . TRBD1 TGTGCCACCAGCAGCTCACAATCCTCCGGGACAGCCTACGAGCAGTACTTC CATSSSQSSGTAYEQYF
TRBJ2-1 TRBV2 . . TGTGCCAGCAGTACGGATCTTCAGGGAAAAAGCGGCAAATACAATGAGCAGTTCTTC CASSTDLQGKSGKYNEQFF
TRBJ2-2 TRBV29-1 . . TGCAGCGTTGACCCCGCGGGGACCGGGGAGCTGTTTTTT CSVDPAGTGELFF
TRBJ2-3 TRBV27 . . TGTGCCAGCAGTGAGAGTAGCGGCACAAGAGGTACGCAGTATTTT CASSESSGTRGTQYF
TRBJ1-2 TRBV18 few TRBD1 TGTGCCAGCTCACCAGACAGGGGCTATGGCTACACCTTC CASSPDRGYGYTF
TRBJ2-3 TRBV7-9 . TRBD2 TGTGCCAGCAGCCTTAGCGGGGGACCCGTTCGCACAGATACGCAGTATTTT CASSLSGGPVRTDTQYF
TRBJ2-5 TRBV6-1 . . TGTGCCAGCAGTCCAAACAGGGTGGGAGAGACCCAGTACTTC CASSPNRVGETQYF
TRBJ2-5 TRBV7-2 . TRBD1 TGTGCCAGCAGCTTAGCCCCCCGACAGGGTCGAGAGACCCAGTACTTC CASSLAPRQGRETQYF
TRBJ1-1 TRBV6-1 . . TGTGCTCTGGAGGGGACCCCAATTTTCCACACTGAAGCTTTCTTT CALEGTPIFHTEAFF
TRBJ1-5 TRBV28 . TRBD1 TGTGCCAGCAGACAACCGGGACAGGGTATGCAGCCCCAGCATTTT CASRQPGQGMQPQHF
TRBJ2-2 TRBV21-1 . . TGTGCCAGCAGCAAAGAAAGGTATGGAGGACAGGATACCGGGGAGCTGTTTTTT CASSKERYGGQDTGELFF
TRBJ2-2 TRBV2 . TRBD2 TGTGCCAGCACCCGGGAGGGCGGGGAGCTGTTTTTT CASTREGGELFF
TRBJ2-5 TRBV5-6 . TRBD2 TGTGCCAGCAGCATCCGGACTAGCGGGAGGAGGGAGACCCAGTACTTC CASSIRTSGRRETQYF
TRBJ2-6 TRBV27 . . TGTGCCAGCAGTTTATTCGGGAGCCACTCTGGGGCCAACGTCCTGACTTTC CASSLFGSHSGANVLTF
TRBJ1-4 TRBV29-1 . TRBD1 TGCAGCGTTACCATTCAAACAGGGGGTAATGAAAAACTGTTTTTT CSVTIQTGGNEKLFF
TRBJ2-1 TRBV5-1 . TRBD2 TGCGCCAGCAGCTCCTTGACTAGCGGGGGGTACAATGAGCAGTTCTTC CASSSLTSGGYNEQFF
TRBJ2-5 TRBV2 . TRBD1 TGTGCCAGCAGCAAAACTTCGACAGGGGGTAAAGAGACCCAGTACTTC CASSKTSTGGKETQYF
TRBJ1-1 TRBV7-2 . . TGTGCCAGCAGCTTCTGGGCAGTGATGAACACTGAAGCTTTCTTT CASSFWAVMNTEAFF
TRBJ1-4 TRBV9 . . TGTGCCAGCACCTCGACAGCAACTAATGAAAAACTGTTTTTT CASTSTATNEKLFF
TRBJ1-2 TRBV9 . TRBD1 TGTGCCAGCAGCTCCCAAGGGGGAATTGGGACAGGGGGAACCAGTGGCTACACCTTC CASSSQGGIGTGGTSGYTF
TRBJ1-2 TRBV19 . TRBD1 TGTGCCAGTAGTCCCGGGACAGGGAGCAACTATGGCTACACCTTC CASSPGTGSNYGYTF
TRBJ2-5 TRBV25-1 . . TGTGCCAGCGGGACTCCCGGGACAACCCAAGAGACCCAGTACTTC CASGTPGTTQETQYF
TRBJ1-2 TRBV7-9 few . TGTGCCAGCAGCTTAGATACAGGTTATAACTATGGCTACACCTTC CASSLDTGYNYGYTF